The 18 T cell receptor beta chains below come from one sample, sequenced in a study of blood T cell repertoires in COVID-19. TCRdb's table, derived via immunoSEQ multiplex PCR, lists solely in-frame clones and lacks some. The sample consists of fewer than 300,000 clones, over 70% of them appearing once. The material sequenced was peripheral blood. All receptors derive from an elderly woman with acute or convalescent COVID-19.

This chain uses TRBV19 with TRBJ2-3; D is perhaps TRBD2 (7 bases). Germline CDR1 LNHDA, CDR2 SQIVND (reference sequence). The CDR3 is 16 residues long. V shed 6 bases and J shed 3 bases, with 19 bases lying between them. The CDR3 nucleotides are TGTGCCAGTAGCAAGGCTCGCGGGGGCCCAACAGATACGCAGTATTTT. This encodes CASSKARGGPTDTQYF.

V usage is TRBV6-5 and J usage is TRBJ1-1; D gene unclear. V lost 2 bases and J lost 1, with 5 bases in between. The CDR3 has 13 residues. The germline CDR1 and CDR2 sequences are MNHEY and SVGAGI. This CDR3 reads CASSYSKNTEAFF. The CDR3 DNA follows: TGTGCCAGCAGTTACAGCAAGAACACTGAAGCTTTCTTT.

The V gene is TRBV19, the J gene TRBJ2-1; D perhaps matches TRBD1 (6 bases). This CDR3 has 13 amino acids. V lost 6 bases, J lost 2 bases, and 8 bases lay in between. The germline V gene encodes CDR1 LNHDA and CDR2 SQIVND (reference sequence). Here the CDR3 reads CASSGQTYNEQFF. The CDR3 DNA reads TGTGCCAGTAGCGGACAGACCTACAATGAGCAGTTCTTC. The variable domain in full, completed from reference TRBV19 and TRBJ2-1, reads DGGITQSPKYLFRKEGQNVTLSCEQNLNHDAMYWYRQDPGQGLRLIYYSQIVNDFQKGDIAEGYSVSREKKESFPLTVTSAQKNPTAFYLCASSGQTYNEQFFGPGTRLTVL.

The count of this clone is one. The V gene is TRBV19, the J gene TRBJ2-6; 8 bases align to TRBD1. The V and J ends lost 5 bases and 0 bases, in that order; junction bases with no gene match: 6. From germline, CDR1 is LNHDA and CDR2 SQIVND (reference sequence). The CDR3 is made up of 17 amino acids. Here the CDR3 reads CASSLRQGNSGANVLTF. The CDR3 DNA reads as TGTGCCAGTAGTTTACGACAGGGGAACTCTGGGGCCAACGTCCTGACTTTC.

This clone was found a few times. The chain's CDR3 is CASNPAGTPLRDGYTF. The CDR3 DNA reads as TGCGCCAGCAACCCCGCCGGGACACCACTACGGGATGGCTACACCTTC. The chain is built from TRBV5-1 and TRBJ1-2; weak D call: TRBD1 (6 bases). V lost 6 bases, J lost 6 bases, and 24 bases lay in between. Germline V lookup: CDR1 SGHRS, CDR2 YFSETQ. The CDR3 runs 16 residues.

The chain employs TRBV24-1 and TRBJ1-1; no clear D. Germline V CDR1 and CDR2: KGHDR, SFDVKD. The CDR3 is made up of 15 amino acids. Trimming cost V 4 bases and J 0 bases, with 11 bases left between them. The CDR3 nucleotides read TGTGCCACCAGTGACCCGGCCGCGGTGAACACTGAAGCTTTCTTT. This encodes CATSDPAAVNTEAFF.

This clone was seen just once. The chain carries TRBV6-6 and TRBJ1-4; 7 positions match TRBD1. Unmatched junction bases numbered 5, after V lost 5 bases and J lost 5 bases. CDR3 size: 14 residues. Per germline, CDR1 MNHNY and CDR2 SVGAGI (reference sequence). CDR3: CASSDRVENEKLFF. The CDR3 DNA is TGTGCCAGCAGTGACAGGGTGGAAAATGAAAAACTGTTTTTT.

The chain is built from TRBV19 and TRBJ1-3, with D unresolved. V was cut by 0 bases and J by 0 bases, with 3 bases left in between. The CDR3 covers 14 residues. The germline CDR1 and CDR2 sequences are LNHDA and SQIVND (reference sequence). CDR3 loop: CASSIDHSGNTIYF. DNA for the CDR3: TGTGCCAGTAGTATAGATCACTCTGGAAACACCATATATTTT. Full variable domain (missing parts from reference TRBV19 and TRBJ1-3): DGGITQSPKYLFRKEGQNVTLSCEQNLNHDAMYWYRQDPGQGLRLIYYSQIVNDFQKGDIAEGYSVSREKKESFPLTVTSAQKNPTAFYLCASSIDHSGNTIYFGEGSWLTVV.

The chain is built from TRBV27 and TRBJ2-7; D possibly corresponds to TRBD1 (6 bases). Per germline, CDR1 MNHEY and CDR2 SMNVEV (reference sequence). The CDR3 extends over 16 amino acids. V was shortened by 3 bases and J by 4 bases, with 19 bases between the two germline ends. The CDR3 here is CASSFRPGDRRYEQYF. The CDR3 DNA sequence: TGTGCCAGCAGTTTCAGGCCAGGAGACAGGCGTTACGAGCAGTACTTC.

This clone has more than one count but fewer than ten. The rearrangement uses TRBV18 and TRBJ2-4, with 9 bases matching TRBD2. The CDR3 has 15 amino acids. After removal of 0 bases from V and 7 bases from J, the junction contained 4 bases not matched to a gene. CDR1 and CDR2 (germline): KGHSH, LQKENI. The CDR3: CASSPPAGGANIQYF. The CDR3 region has the DNA TGTGCCAGCTCACCACCGGCGGGAGGGGCGAACATTCAGTACTTC. Supplemented by reference TRBV18 and TRBJ2-4, the full variable domain reads NAGVMQNPRHLVRRRGQEARLRCSPMKGHSHVYWYRQLPEEGLKFMVYLQKENIIDESGMPKERFSAEFPKEGPSILRIQQVVRGDSAAYFCASSPPAGGANIQYFGAGTRLSVL.

J is TRBJ2-3 and V is TRBV5-4, with D possibly TRBD1 on 6 matching bases. The germline CDR1 and CDR2 sequences are SGHNT and YYREEE (reference sequence). The CDR3 contains 15 residues. V lost 3 bases and J 0 bases, leaving 11 bases between the germline ends. CDR3 nucleotides: TGTGCCAGCAGCTCCGGACAGCCTAGCACAGATACGCAGTATTTT. Encoded protein: CASSSGQPSTDTQYF. The full variable domain, completed using reference TRBV5-4 and TRBJ2-3, is ETGVTQSPTHLIKTRGQQVTLRCSSQSGHNTVSWYQQALGQGPQFIFQYYREEENGRGNFPPRFSGLQFPNYSSELNVNALELDDSALYLCASSSGQPSTDTQYFGPGTRLTVL.

The CDR3 sequence is CASTRGRANTQYF. The CDR3 region has the DNA TGTGCCAGCACCCGAGGGCGGGCCAATACGCAGTATTTT. This chain connects TRBV7-8 to TRBJ2-3, with D possibly TRBD2 on 5 matching bases. In germline, CDR1 is SGHVS, CDR2 FQNEAQ. There are 13 residues in the CDR3. Trimming removed 7 bases from V and 7 bases from J, with 15 bases in between.

The J gene is TRBJ1-1, the V gene TRBV29-1; TRBD1 matches 7 bases. The CDR3 loop spans 13 amino acids. The germline V gene has CDR1 SQVTM and CDR2 ANQGSEA. Trimming at V came to 6 bases and at J to 0 bases, leaving 4 bases not matched to a gene. CDR3 sequence (DNA): TGCAGCGTGGACAGGCGTCTGAACACTGAAGCTTTCTTT. Translating it yields CSVDRRLNTEAFF.

V is TRBV15 and J is TRBJ2-7; D unclear. V gave up 5 bases and J gave up 3 bases, with 11 bases separating them. This CDR3 comprises 13 residues. CDR1 is LNHNV and CDR2 is YYDKDF in the germline V gene (reference sequence). DNA of the CDR3: TGTGCCACCAGCGAACTCCATGGCTACGAGCAGTACTTC. Amino acid sequence: CATSELHGYEQYF.

The genes are TRBV29-1 and TRBJ2-5; 8 bases are a match to TRBD2. J gave up 1 base and V 5 bases, and 3 bases lay outside the gene matches. This CDR3 comprises 13 residues. Germline values: CDR1 SQVTM, CDR2 ANQGSEA. The CDR3 here is CSVRGGIQETQYF. The CDR3 DNA reads TGCAGCGTTCGCGGGGGGATCCAAGAGACCCAGTACTTC.

The V gene is TRBV27, the J gene TRBJ1-1; 9 bases map to TRBD1. This CDR3 contains 16 residues. The junction had 10 bases not matched to a gene; V was cut back by 6 bases and J by 2 bases. Per germline, CDR1 MNHEY and CDR2 SMNVEV (reference sequence). The CDR3 sequence is CASRDRGIGVNTEAFF. CDR3 in DNA: TGTGCCAGCAGGGACAGGGGAATCGGAGTTAACACTGAAGCTTTCTTT.

This clone was detected only once. The CDR3 coding sequence is TGTGCCAGCAGCTTGGGTCGGGGGACCTCCCGAGGGAATGAGCAGTTCTTC. This translates into CASSLGRGTSRGNEQFF. The V gene is TRBV7-2, the J gene TRBJ2-1; tentative D call: TRBD2 (6 bases). V was clipped by 3 bases and J by 7 bases, with 22 bases between them. CDR3 length: 17 amino acids. In germline, CDR1 is SGHTA, CDR2 FQGNSA. Variable domain in full (rest from reference TRBV7-2 and TRBJ2-1): GAGVSQSPSNKVTEKGKDVELRCDPISGHTALYWYRQSLGQGLEFLIYFQGNSAPDKSGLPSDRFSAERTGGSVSTLTIQRTQQEDSAVYLCASSLGRGTSRGNEQFFGPGTRLTVL.

The chain joins TRBV19 to TRBJ1-4, with D possibly being TRBD1 (5 bases). The CDR3 contains 14 residues. V was clipped by 4 bases and J by 7 bases, with 13 bases between them. The germline V gene encodes CDR1 LNHDA and CDR2 SQIVND (reference sequence). Written as DNA, the CDR3 is TGTGCCAGTAGTAAAGGACAAAGCTTTGAAAAACTGTTTTTT. This translates into CASSKGQSFEKLFF. The whole variable domain, remainder taken from reference TRBV19 and TRBJ1-4, is DGGITQSPKYLFRKEGQNVTLSCEQNLNHDAMYWYRQDPGQGLRLIYYSQIVNDFQKGDIAEGYSVSREKKESFPLTVTSAQKNPTAFYLCASSKGQSFEKLFFGSGTQLSVL.